Each of the 2 T cell receptor beta chains below was sequenced from the same sample in a study of human T cells and chemical hapten exposure. TCRdb fed the RACE reads into MiXCR, producing one record per CDR3 protein. The sample lists about 40,000 distinct CDR3 sequences; 3% to 3.5% were seen once. As to time point: patch test 2, 6 weeks after DPC sensitization. Regarding treatment: therapeutic diphenylcyclopropenone sensitization with weekly scalp DPC. The sample was whole blood, taken in connection with sensitization to the hapten diphenylcyclopropenone (DPC). These receptors originate from a man aged 35 to 55 with alopecia areata. Some clones in this sample may be carry-over from other donors' samples.

This clonotype occurred many times. The chain has TRBV5-4 and TRBJ2-7; D might be TRBD2 (6 bases). The CDR3 length is 13 residues. The germline CDR1 and CDR2 sequences are SGHNT and YYREEE (reference sequence). V dropped 7 bases and J dropped 1 base, with 12 bases sitting between them. DNA for the CDR3: TGTGCCAGCGGCGGGGCTTCTTCCTACGAGCAGTACTTC. It is translated as CASGGASSYEQYF. Full variable domain (outside the CDR3, taken from reference TRBV5-4 and TRBJ2-7): ETGVTQSPTHLIKTRGQQVTLRCSSQSGHNTVSWYQQALGQGPQFIFQYYREEENGRGNFPPRFSGLQFPNYSSELNVNALELDDSALYLCASGGASSYEQYFGPGTRLTVT.

This clonotype showed up many times. The chain uses TRBV5-1 and TRBJ2-5; unclear D gene. The CDR3 loop spans 14 amino acids. V lost 4 bases, J lost 1 base, and 11 bases lay in between. CDR1 is SGHRS and CDR2 is YFSETQ in the germline V gene. As DNA, the CDR3 is TGCGCCAGCAGCAGCACTCACAGCCAAGAGACCCAGTACTTC. Translating gives CASSSTHSQETQYF.